This entry features one T cell receptor (beta chain) sequence. Per the study methods: For nucleated cells, counts were estimated from reference gene primer amplification. Generated by immunoSEQ multiplex PCR, the TCRdb table keeps only in-frame clones and is missing some. V, J and clone size derive from that table, while D and trimming were established from the DNA sequence. The data contain about 73,000 clones, approximately 92% of them singletons. Germline CDR1 reads SEHNR; CDR2 reads FQNEAQ (reference sequence). This CDR3 is built from 16 residues. The V and J ends lost 5 bases and 0 bases respectively, with 16 bases between them. The sample comes from a study of blood T cell repertoires in COVID-19. The overall study: Researchers got acute and convalescent COVID-19 samples from the United States, Italy and Spain. The cDNA or gDNA used as material had been derived from T cells, B-cell-depleted T cells, or PBMCs.

The sample taken for sequencing was peripheral blood. This clonotype originated in a man at least 80 years old with acute or convalescent COVID-19. The J gene is TRBJ1-2, the V gene TRBV7-9; maybe TRBD1 (5 bases). Here the CDR3 DNA reads TGTGCCAGCAGCGGAGACAGCTTGATAGCTAACTATGGCTACACCTTC. Translation: CASSGDSLIANYGYTF. Using reference TRBV7-9 and TRBJ1-2 for the parts outside the CDR3, the full variable domain is DTGVSQNPRHKITKRGQNVTFRCDPISEHNRLYWYRQTLGQGPEFLTYFQNEAQLEKSRLLSDRFSAERPKGSFSTLEIQRTEQGDSAMYLCASSGDSLIANYGYTFGSGTRLTVV.